This entry concerns a single T cell receptor beta chain. Time point in this sample: pretreatment peripheral blood. This sample is drawn from a study of PD-L1 blockade in urothelial cancer. Background on the study: Intravenous atezolizumab, 1,200 mg every 3 weeks, was begun by patients around 2014. Blood analysis occurred 3 weeks (second dose) and 6 weeks after treatment start. The median number of T cells present in blood samples was under 150,000.

The authors spiked synthetic TCR analog templates into each PCR. Assay used: immunoSEQ multiplex PCR; TCRdb lists only in-frame clones, some missing. The sample consists of 84,000 or so clones, over 65% of them appearing once. The CDR3 has 14 residues. The V end was cut by 7 bases, the J end by 5 bases, with 17 bases between. Germline lookup yields CDR1 LNHDA and CDR2 SQIVND (reference sequence). The chain employs TRBV19 and TRBJ1-2, with TRBD1 as a possible D gene (5 bases). Sequences were derived from PBMCs, sampled around atezolizumab (anti-PD-L1) treatment. The TCR was taken from a man between 60 and 75 years old with urothelial cancer. The CDR3 region is CASTRVGETYGYTF. The CDR3 DNA sequence: TGTGCCAGTACCAGGGTCGGTGAGACATATGGCTACACCTTC.